What follows describes a single T cell receptor (beta chain). What it binds is unknown. The data derive from a study of primary melanoma T cells and metastatic recurrence. Study results and caveats: T-cell fraction reportedly outperformed other histopathological variables added to thickness. Reportedly, T-cell fraction predicted progression-free survival beyond thickness, ulceration, mitoses, age. The authors suggested a successful antitumor T-cell response can exist in primary melanoma.

Only in-frame clones appear in the TCRdb table, and some are missing; sequencing was by immunoSEQ multiplex PCR. The table has some 3,100 clones, around 80% seen once. The V gene's germline CDR1 is GTSNPN and CDR2 SVGIG (reference sequence). The ends were cut back, 7 bases at V and 7 bases at J, with 14 bases in the middle. The CDR3 spans 13 residues. Sequenced material: melanoma tumor tissue. The receptor's source is a human donor with melanoma. The chain is built from TRBV30 and TRBJ1-6; D gene ambiguous. CDR3 in amino acids: CALTTWVNSPLHF. CDR3 sequence (DNA): TGTGCCTTGACTACGTGGGTAAATTCACCCCTCCACTTT.